This T cell receptor beta chain came from a study of cytomegalovirus exposure and HLA in healthy donors. Study-wide background: Caucasian-associated ancestry cluster membership applied to about four fifths of nearly 400 genotyped donors. General study points: In a later analysis, TCR association rates varied by HLA locus: DRB1 most, HLA-C fewest. An analysis done earlier found most TCR beta V segments productive about 90% or about 30% of the time.

This clone was seen only a few times. The antigen is not known. PCR used 60 Vbeta primers and 13 Jbeta primers. Generated by immunoSEQ multiplex PCR, the TCRdb table keeps only in-frame clones and is missing some. The sample records fewer than 200,000 clones, roughly 84% being singletons. The sample taken for sequencing was PBMCs. This clonotype was sampled from a man between 25 and 39 years old in good health and CMV-seropositive.

CDR3 DNA sequence: TGTGCCAGCAGTTCATTCGGCACTGAAGCTTTCTTT. Residues: CASSSFGTEAFF. This chain connects TRBV6-6 to TRBJ1-1; D call uncertain. The germline CDR1 and CDR2 sequences are MNHNY and SVGAGI (reference sequence). The V gene lost 4 bases and the J gene lost 4 bases, with 7 bases spanning the gap. The CDR3 is 12 amino acids.